The sequence of this T cell receptor (beta chain) was determined in a study of cytomegalovirus exposure and HLA in healthy donors. The CDR3 is 14 residues long. Losses at the gene ends were 3 bases for V and 4 bases for J; bases not matched to a gene: 5. The V gene's germline CDR1 is SGHNT and CDR2 YYREEE (reference sequence). Both 60 Vbeta primers and 13 Jbeta primers went into the PCR. Using immunoSEQ multiplex PCR, the repertoire was profiled, and TCRdb retains in-frame clones only, with some absent. The data contain 130,000 or so clones, 78% of them singletons. This clonotype originated in a female donor in good health and CMV-seronegative. The sequenced material came from PBMCs. V and J are TRBV5-4 and TRBJ1-2; 8 positions match TRBD1. CDR3 protein: CASSWTGLGYGYTF. CDR3 coding DNA: TGTGCCAGCAGCTGGACAGGGTTGGGCTATGGCTACACCTTC.